This T cell receptor beta chain was profiled in a study of cytomegalovirus exposure and HLA in healthy donors. General study points: In vitro confirmation showed three CMV-associated chains to be CMV antigen specific. The study recorded 164 TCR beta chains that were cytomegalovirus-associated.

As for this clone: The antigen is unknown.

The CDR3 contains 17 residues. V gave up 8 bases and J gave up 3 bases, with 25 bases separating them. CDR1 is LNHDA, CDR2 SQIVND, per germline (reference sequence). Only in-frame clones appear in the TCRdb table, and some are missing; sequencing was by immunoSEQ multiplex PCR. The table has around 300,000 clones, nearly 90% seen once. The approximately 120-subject validation cohort, separate from the 666-subject first cohort, included the donors. The J gene is TRBJ1-1, the V gene TRBV19; tentatively, D is TRBD1 (6 bases). The clonotype originates from a man aged 25-45 years in good health and CMV-seronegative. Sample: PBMCs. The CDR3 reads CASFPRVLGGVDTEAFF. The CDR3 DNA is TGTGCCAGTTTCCCCCGGGTCCTAGGGGGGGTGGACACTGAAGCTTTCTTT. Drawing the rest from reference TRBV19 and TRBJ1-1, the complete variable domain is DGGITQSPKYLFRKEGQNVTLSCEQNLNHDAMYWYRQDPGQGLRLIYYSQIVNDFQKGDIAEGYSVSREKKESFPLTVTSAQKNPTAFYLCASFPRVLGGVDTEAFFGQGTRLTVV.